This paragraph covers one T cell receptor beta chain sequence. The record originates from a study of response to subunit inactivated influenza vaccine. TCRdb re-derived calls from the RT-PCR reads in MiXCR, one entry per CDR3 protein. The sample comprises about 570,000 distinct CDR3 sequences, around 11% of which are singletons, and around 10% rests with the top ten. V was cut by 1 base and J by 0 bases, with 6 bases left in between. The CDR3 spans 14 residues. CDR1 is SNHLY and CDR2 is FYNNEI in the germline V gene. These records were also assigned to another study, of T cells expressing NK-cell markers. As that study records: Researchers built TCR beta cDNA using 5'RACE template switching with UMIs.

The chain recombines TRBV2 with TRBJ1-2; possible D gene TRBD1, 5 bases. The TCR originated in a man aged 45 to 65 who received an inactivated influenza vaccine. The sample here was PBMCs from blood, taken on the day of vaccination. CDR3 sequence: CASSEGRANYGYTF. DNA of the CDR3: TGTGCCAGCAGTGAAGGCAGGGCTAACTATGGCTACACCTTC.